This TCR beta chain was identified during a study of T cells expressing NK-cell markers. This CDR3 is built from 14 residues. Looked up from germline, CDR1 is SGDLS and CDR2 is YYNGEE. For each CDR3 protein, TCRdb gives one entry from its re-call of the 5' RACE reads, without DNA. The data show roughly 350,000 distinct CDR3 sequences, and the top ten clones hold around 5%. Comments on this clonotype: No antigen is known for it.

Whole-study findings and limits: Topping the CD3+CD56-NKG2C+ fraction as well were these clonotypes, in a few donors.

The chain combines TRBV9 with TRBJ1-2; lacking DNA, the TRBD1 call made by TCRdb goes unchecked. Sequenced input: blood T cells: a sorted CD56 or NKG2C T cell subset, CD4+ or CD8+ T cells, or bulk PBMC T cells (not recorded which). This sequence originates from a man between 18 and 69 years old in good health. The chain's CDR3 is CASSSRQGDFGYTF.